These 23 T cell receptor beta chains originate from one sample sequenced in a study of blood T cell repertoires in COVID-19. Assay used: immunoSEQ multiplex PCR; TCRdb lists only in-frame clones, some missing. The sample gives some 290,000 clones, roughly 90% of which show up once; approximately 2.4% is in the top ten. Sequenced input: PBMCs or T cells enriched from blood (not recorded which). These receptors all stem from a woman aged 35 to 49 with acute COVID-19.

CDR3 nucleotides: TGTGCCATCAGTGCGGCGGGGCGACGCACAGATACGCAGTATTTT. The encoded protein is CAISAAGRRTDTQYF. The V gene is TRBV10-3, the J gene TRBJ2-3, with D possibly TRBD2 on 6 matching bases. Germline CDR1 reads ENHRY; CDR2 reads SYGVKD. This CDR3 contains 15 residues. Trimming shortened V by 4 bases and J by 1 base, and 12 bases separated the two germline ends.

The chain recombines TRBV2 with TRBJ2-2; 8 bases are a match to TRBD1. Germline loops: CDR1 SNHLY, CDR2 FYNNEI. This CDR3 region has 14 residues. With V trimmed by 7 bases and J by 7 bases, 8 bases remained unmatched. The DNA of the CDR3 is TGTGCCAGCAATTTCCAGGGGGCCGGCGGGGAGCTGTTTTTT. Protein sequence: CASNFQGAGGELFF.

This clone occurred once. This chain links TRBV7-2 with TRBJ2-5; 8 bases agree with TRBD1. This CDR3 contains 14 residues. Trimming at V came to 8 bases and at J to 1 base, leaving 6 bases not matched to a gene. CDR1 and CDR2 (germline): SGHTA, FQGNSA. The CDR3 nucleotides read TGTGCCAGCGCGCTACAGGGGGGCCAAGAGACCCAGTACTTC. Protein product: CASALQGGQETQYF.

CDR3 sequence (DNA): TGTGCCAGCAGCGGCGGTAGAAGCGGCGCAGATACGCAGTATTTT. Residues: CASSGGRSGADTQYF. The V gene is TRBV9, the J gene TRBJ2-3; D may be TRBD2 (5 bases). The CDR3 spans 15 residues. Trimming took 3 bases from V and 4 from J, leaving 15 bases between them. CDR1 is SGDLS, CDR2 YYNGEE, per germline.

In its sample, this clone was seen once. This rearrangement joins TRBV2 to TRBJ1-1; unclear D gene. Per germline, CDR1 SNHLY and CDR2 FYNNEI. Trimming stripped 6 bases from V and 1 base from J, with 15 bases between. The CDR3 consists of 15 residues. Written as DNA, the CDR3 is TGTGCCAGCAGCCGGCGCGGGGTCGAGAACACTGAAGCTTTCTTT. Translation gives CASSRRGVENTEAFF.

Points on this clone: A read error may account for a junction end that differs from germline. As DNA, the CDR3 is TGTGCCAGCAGTTTAGGACAGGTTAGCAATCAGCCCCAGCATTTT. This encodes CASSLGQVSNQPQHF. The chain uses TRBV7-2 and TRBJ1-5, with 7 bases identical to TRBD1. This CDR3 is 15 amino acids long. CDR1 is SGHTA, CDR2 FQGNSA, per germline.

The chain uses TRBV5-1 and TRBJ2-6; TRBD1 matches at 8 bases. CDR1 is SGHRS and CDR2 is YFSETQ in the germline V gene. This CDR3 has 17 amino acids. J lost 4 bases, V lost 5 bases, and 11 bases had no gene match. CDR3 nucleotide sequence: TGCGCCAGCAGGGAGGACAGGGCATCGTTCGGGGCCAACGTCCTGACTTTC. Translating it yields CASREDRASFGANVLTF.

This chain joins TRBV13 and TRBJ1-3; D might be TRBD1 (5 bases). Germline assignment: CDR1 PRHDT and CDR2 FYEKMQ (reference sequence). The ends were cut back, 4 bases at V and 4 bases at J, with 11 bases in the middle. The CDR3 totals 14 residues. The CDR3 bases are TGTGCCAGCAGCTCACAAAGGGGAGGAAACACCATATATTTT. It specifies CASSSQRGGNTIYF.

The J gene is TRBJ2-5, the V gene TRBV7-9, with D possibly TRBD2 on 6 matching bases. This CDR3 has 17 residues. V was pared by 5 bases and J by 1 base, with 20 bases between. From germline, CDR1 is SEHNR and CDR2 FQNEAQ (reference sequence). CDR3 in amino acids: CASSPRERRSFQETQYF. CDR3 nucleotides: TGTGCCAGCAGCCCCCGGGAGCGGAGAAGCTTCCAAGAGACCCAGTACTTC.

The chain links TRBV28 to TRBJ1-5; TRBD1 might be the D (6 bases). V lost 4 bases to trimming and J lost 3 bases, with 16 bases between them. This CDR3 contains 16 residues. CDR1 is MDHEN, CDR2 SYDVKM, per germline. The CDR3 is CASSSPFGQNNQPQHF. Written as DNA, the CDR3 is TGTGCCAGCAGTTCACCATTTGGACAGAACAATCAGCCCCAGCATTTT.

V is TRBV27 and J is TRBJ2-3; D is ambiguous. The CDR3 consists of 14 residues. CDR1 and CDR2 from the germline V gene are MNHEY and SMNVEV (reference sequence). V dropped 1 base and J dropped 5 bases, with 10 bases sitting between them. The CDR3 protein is CASSLLVRLDTQYF. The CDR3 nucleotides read TGTGCCAGCAGTTTATTAGTTCGTTTAGATACGCAGTATTTT.

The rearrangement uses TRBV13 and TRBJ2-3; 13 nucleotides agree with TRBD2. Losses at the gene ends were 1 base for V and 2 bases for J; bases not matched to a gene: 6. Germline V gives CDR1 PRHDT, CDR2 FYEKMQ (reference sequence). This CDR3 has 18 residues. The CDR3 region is CASSLERTSGGNTDTQYF. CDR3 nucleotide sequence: TGTGCCAGCAGCTTAGAGAGGACTAGCGGGGGCAACACAGATACGCAGTATTTT.

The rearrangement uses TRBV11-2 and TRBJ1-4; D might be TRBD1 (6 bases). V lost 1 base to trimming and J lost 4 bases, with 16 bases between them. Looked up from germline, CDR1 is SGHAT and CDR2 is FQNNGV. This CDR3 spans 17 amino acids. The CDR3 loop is CASSLAGAGAFNEKLFF. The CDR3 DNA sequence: TGTGCCAGCAGCTTAGCCGGGGCAGGGGCCTTTAATGAAAAACTGTTTTTT.

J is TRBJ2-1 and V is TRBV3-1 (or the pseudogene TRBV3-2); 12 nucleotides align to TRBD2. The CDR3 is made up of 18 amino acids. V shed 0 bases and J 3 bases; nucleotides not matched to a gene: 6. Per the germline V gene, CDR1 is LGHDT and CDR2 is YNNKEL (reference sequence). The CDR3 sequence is CASSQETLAGGVYNEQFF. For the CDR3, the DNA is TGTGCCAGCAGCCAAGAGACCCTAGCGGGGGGGGTCTACAATGAGCAGTTCTTC.

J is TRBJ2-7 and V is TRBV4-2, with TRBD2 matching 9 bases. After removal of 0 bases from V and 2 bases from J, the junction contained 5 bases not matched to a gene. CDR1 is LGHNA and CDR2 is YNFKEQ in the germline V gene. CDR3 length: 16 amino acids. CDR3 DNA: TGTGCCAGCAGCCAAGATTGGGCTAGCGGGGCCTACGAGCAGTACTTC. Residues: CASSQDWASGAYEQYF.

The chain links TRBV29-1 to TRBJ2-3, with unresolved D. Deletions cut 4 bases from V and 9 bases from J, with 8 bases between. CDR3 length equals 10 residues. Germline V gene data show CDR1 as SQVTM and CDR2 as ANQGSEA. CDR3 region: CSVAESTQYF. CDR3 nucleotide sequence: TGCAGCGTTGCCGAGAGCACGCAGTATTTT.

The CDR3 is CASSKLQGVDNYGYTF. Written as DNA, the CDR3 is TGTGCCAGCTCCAAACTACAGGGGGTAGATAACTATGGCTACACCTTC. The chain carries TRBV18 and TRBJ1-2, with 8 positions matching TRBD1. The CDR3 is 16 amino acids. J lost 1 base, V lost 6 bases, and 10 bases had no gene match. Germline CDR1 is KGHSH and CDR2 is LQKENI.

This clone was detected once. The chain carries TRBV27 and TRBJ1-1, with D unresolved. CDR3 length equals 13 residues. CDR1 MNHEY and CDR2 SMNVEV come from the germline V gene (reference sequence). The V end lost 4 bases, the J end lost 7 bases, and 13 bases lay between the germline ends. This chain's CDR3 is CASSSTPENEAFF. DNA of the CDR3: TGTGCCAGCAGTTCCACCCCAGAAAATGAAGCTTTCTTT.

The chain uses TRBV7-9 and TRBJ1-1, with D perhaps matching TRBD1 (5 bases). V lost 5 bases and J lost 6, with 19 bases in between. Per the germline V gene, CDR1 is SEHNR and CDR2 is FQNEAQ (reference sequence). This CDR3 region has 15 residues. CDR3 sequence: CASSPTGPGDAEAFF. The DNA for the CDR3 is TGTGCCAGCAGCCCTACCGGTCCGGGGGATGCTGAAGCTTTCTTT.

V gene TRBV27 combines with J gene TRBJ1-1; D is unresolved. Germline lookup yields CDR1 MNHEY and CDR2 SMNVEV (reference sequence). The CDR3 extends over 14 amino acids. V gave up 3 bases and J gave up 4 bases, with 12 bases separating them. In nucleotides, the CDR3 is TGTGCCAGCAGTTTGAGGGTTTTTGGCACTGAAGCTTTCTTT. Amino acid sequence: CASSLRVFGTEAFF.

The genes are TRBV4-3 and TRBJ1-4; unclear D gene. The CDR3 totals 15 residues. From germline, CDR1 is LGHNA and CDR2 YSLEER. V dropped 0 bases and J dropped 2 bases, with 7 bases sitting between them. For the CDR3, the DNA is TGCGCCAGCAGCCAAGATCAGAGGACTAATGAAAAACTGTTTTTT. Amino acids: CASSQDQRTNEKLFF.

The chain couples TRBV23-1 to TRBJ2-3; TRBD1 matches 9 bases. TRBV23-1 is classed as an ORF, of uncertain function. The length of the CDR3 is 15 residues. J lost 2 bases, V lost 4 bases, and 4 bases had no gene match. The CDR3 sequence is CASSRGQGYTDTQYF. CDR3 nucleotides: TGCGCCAGCAGTCGGGGACAGGGATACACAGATACGCAGTATTTT.

Here the CDR3 reads CASSERQGRTEAFF. In DNA form, the CDR3 reads TGTGCCAGCAGCGAGAGACAGGGGAGGACTGAAGCTTTCTTT. This sequence joins TRBV4-2 and TRBJ1-1, with 8 bases fitting TRBD1. In germline, CDR1 is LGHNA, CDR2 YNFKEQ. Trimming removed 5 bases from V and 5 bases from J; junction bases left unmatched: 7. This CDR3 has 14 amino acids.